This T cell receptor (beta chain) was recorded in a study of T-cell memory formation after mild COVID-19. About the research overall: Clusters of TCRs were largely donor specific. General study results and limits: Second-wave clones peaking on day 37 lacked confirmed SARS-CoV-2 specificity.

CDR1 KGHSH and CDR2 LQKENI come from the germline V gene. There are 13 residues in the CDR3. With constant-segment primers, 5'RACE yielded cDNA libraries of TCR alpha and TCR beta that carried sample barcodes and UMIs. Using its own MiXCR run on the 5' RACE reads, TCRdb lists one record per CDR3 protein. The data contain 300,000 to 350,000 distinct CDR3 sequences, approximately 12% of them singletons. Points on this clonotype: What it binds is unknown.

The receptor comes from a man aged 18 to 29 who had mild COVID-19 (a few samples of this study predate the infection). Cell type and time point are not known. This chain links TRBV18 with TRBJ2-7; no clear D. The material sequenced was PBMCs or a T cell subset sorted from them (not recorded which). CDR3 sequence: CASSPGPSQPQDV. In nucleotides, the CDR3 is TGTGCCAGCTCACCAGGGCCCTCCCAGCCCCAGGACGTC.